The clone carrying this T cell receptor beta chain was counted many times. Its antigen is unidentified. The sequenced template was RNA, covering the TCR beta CDR3 region. In the first round, RT-PCR was carried out with HTBI primers, and a multiplex PCR formed the second round. TCRdb ran MiXCR on the multiplex PCR reads and lists one entry per CDR3 protein. The table has about 550,000 distinct CDR3 sequences, just under 40% seen once. The V end was cut by 1 base, the J end by 6 bases, with 8 bases between. Germline V gives CDR1 KGHDR, CDR2 SFDVKD. CDR3 length: 13 amino acids. Aged 18 to 65, hyperthyroidism patients had been newly diagnosed, with under 2 months' duration. The data are from a study of Graves' ophthalmopathy and Graves' hyperthyroidism. Turning to the study itself: Researchers classed hyperthyroidism as stable given no ophthalmopathy within 18 months of follow-up. General observations from the study: Appearing in blood as well were most expanded thyroid clonotypes above 0.001 frequency.

V is TRBV24-1 and J is TRBJ1-2; no firm D call. This TCR was sampled from an adult man with Graves' hyperthyroidism. The sample consisted of peripheral blood or thyroid tissue (not recorded which). The CDR3 sequence: CATSDFGEDGYTF. The CDR3 DNA reads TGTGCCACCAGTGATTTCGGGGAAGATGGCTACACCTTC.